The 8 T cell receptor beta chains reported below all come from one sample, sequenced in a study of blood T cell repertoires in COVID-19. Some clones are missing from TCRdb's copy, which holds only in-frame ones; the method was immunoSEQ multiplex PCR. Of 300,000 to 450,000 clones listed, about 80% were seen once; the top ten hold more than 0.85%. Sequenced input: peripheral blood. These receptors were collected from a human donor with acute or convalescent COVID-19. The donor label of this sample is uncertain.

The chain joins TRBV7-2 to TRBJ2-1, with 7 bases lining up with TRBD2. Germline V lookup: CDR1 SGHTA, CDR2 FQGNSA. This CDR3 spans 15 amino acids. The V gene end was trimmed by 5 bases and the J gene end by 0 bases; junction bases not matched to a gene: 4. In DNA, the CDR3 is TGTGCCAGCAGCCTTAGCGGGTTCTCCTACAATGAGCAGTTCTTC. Encoded protein: CASSLSGFSYNEQFF.

The chain couples TRBV20-1 to TRBJ1-2, with D possibly matching TRBD1 (6 bases). CDR1 is DFQATT and CDR2 is SNEGSKA in the germline V gene (reference sequence). V lost 6 bases and J 8 bases, leaving 13 bases between the germline ends. The CDR3 totals 11 residues. The CDR3 loop is CSAVGGGGYTF. The DNA of the CDR3 is TGCAGTGCAGTAGGGGGGGGCGGCTACACCTTC.

The chain combines TRBV5-1 with TRBJ1-1; 9 bases are shared with TRBD1. The CDR3 spans 14 residues. The ends lost 4 bases at V and 5 bases at J; junction bases unmatched: 6. CDR1 SGHRS and CDR2 YFSETQ come from the germline V gene. CDR3 coding DNA: TGCGCCAGCAGCAAGACAGGGGGGGAGACTGAAGCTTTCTTT. This encodes CASSKTGGETEAFF.

This chain links TRBV18 with TRBJ2-2, with 10 nucleotides matching TRBD1. The J segment lost 3 bases and the V segment lost 3 bases, leaving 4 bases of the junction unmatched. CDR1 KGHSH and CDR2 LQKENI come from the germline V gene. This CDR3 spans 16 amino acids. The chain's CDR3 is CASSPTGGADTGELFF. The CDR3 DNA is TGTGCCAGCTCACCGACAGGGGGCGCGGACACCGGGGAGCTGTTTTTT.

The chain joins TRBV7-2 to TRBJ2-3; 14 bases fit TRBD2. V shed 5 bases and J 5 bases; nucleotides not matched to a gene: 6. From germline, CDR1 is SGHTA and CDR2 FQGNSA. The CDR3 loop spans 16 amino acids. DNA of the CDR3: TGTGCCAGCAGCCTGCGGACTAGCGGGGGGCTAGATACGCAGTATTTT. It encodes CASSLRTSGGLDTQYF.

This sequence joins TRBV19 and TRBJ1-1, with D perhaps TRBD1 (6 bases). With 6 bases removed from V and 9 bases from J, the gap between germline ends came to 20 bases. Germline loops: CDR1 LNHDA, CDR2 SQIVND (reference sequence). The CDR3 is 14 residues long. This chain's CDR3 is CASSQDRTSQKAFF. As DNA, the CDR3 is TGTGCCAGTAGCCAGGACAGAACGTCGCAAAAAGCTTTCTTT.

The chain's CDR3 is CAISDRDRGNGYTF. The CDR3 coding sequence is TGTGCCATCAGTGACCGGGACAGGGGAAATGGCTACACCTTC. This chain connects TRBV10-3 to TRBJ1-2, with 10 bases identical to TRBD1. Trimming took 3 bases from V and 6 from J; bases not matched to a gene: 4. There are 14 residues in the CDR3. Germline-derived CDR1 and CDR2 are ENHRY and SYGVKD.

The chain links TRBV6-5 to TRBJ1-1; a possible D gene is TRBD1 (5 bases). Germline CDR1 and CDR2: MNHEY and SVGAGI. The CDR3 is 13 amino acids. Trimming removed 6 bases at V and 5 bases at J, with 13 bases between. The CDR3 DNA reads TGTGCCAGCAGCTCACAGGTTGCAACTGAAGCTTTCTTT. Amino acids: CASSSQVATEAFF.